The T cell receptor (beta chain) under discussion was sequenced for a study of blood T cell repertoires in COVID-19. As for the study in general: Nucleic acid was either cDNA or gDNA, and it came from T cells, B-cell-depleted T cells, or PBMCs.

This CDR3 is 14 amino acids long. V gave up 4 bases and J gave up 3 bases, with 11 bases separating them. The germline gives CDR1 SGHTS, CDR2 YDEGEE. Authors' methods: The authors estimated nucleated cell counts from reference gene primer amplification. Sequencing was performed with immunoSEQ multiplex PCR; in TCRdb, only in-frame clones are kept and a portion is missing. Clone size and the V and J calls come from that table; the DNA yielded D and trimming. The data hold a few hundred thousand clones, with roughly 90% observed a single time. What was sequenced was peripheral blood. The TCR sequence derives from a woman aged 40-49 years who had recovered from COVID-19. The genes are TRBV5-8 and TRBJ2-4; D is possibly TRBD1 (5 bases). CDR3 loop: CASSTQGNKNIQYF. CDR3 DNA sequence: TGTGCCAGCAGCACCCAGGGCAACAAAAACATTCAGTACTTC.